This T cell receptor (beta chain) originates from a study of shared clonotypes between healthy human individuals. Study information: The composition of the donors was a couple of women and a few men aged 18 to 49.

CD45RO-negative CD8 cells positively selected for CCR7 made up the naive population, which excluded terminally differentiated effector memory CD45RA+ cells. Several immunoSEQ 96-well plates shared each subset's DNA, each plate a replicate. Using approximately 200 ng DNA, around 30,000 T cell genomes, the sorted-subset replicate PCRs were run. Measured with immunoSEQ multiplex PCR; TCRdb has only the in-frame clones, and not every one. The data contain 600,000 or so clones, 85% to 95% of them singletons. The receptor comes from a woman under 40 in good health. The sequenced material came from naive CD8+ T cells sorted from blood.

This CDR3 is CASSTRISYEQYF. In DNA, the CDR3 is TGTGCCAGCAGCACCAGAATCTCCTACGAGCAGTACTTC. The V gene is TRBV13, the J gene TRBJ2-7; D gene unclear. Germline V lookup: CDR1 PRHDT, CDR2 FYEKMQ (reference sequence). The CDR3 runs to 13 residues. V gave up 5 bases and J gave up 0 bases, with 8 bases separating them.